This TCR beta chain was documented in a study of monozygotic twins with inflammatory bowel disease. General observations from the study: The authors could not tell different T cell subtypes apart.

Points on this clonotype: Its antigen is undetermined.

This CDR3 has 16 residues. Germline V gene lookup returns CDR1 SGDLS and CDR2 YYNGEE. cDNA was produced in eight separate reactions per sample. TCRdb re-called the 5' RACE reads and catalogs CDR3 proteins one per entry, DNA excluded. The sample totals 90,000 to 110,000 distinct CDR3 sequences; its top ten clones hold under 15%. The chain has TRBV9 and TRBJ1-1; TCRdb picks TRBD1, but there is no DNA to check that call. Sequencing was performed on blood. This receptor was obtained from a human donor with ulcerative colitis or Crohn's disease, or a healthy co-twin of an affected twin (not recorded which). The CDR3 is CASSVAPDLQGSTAFF.